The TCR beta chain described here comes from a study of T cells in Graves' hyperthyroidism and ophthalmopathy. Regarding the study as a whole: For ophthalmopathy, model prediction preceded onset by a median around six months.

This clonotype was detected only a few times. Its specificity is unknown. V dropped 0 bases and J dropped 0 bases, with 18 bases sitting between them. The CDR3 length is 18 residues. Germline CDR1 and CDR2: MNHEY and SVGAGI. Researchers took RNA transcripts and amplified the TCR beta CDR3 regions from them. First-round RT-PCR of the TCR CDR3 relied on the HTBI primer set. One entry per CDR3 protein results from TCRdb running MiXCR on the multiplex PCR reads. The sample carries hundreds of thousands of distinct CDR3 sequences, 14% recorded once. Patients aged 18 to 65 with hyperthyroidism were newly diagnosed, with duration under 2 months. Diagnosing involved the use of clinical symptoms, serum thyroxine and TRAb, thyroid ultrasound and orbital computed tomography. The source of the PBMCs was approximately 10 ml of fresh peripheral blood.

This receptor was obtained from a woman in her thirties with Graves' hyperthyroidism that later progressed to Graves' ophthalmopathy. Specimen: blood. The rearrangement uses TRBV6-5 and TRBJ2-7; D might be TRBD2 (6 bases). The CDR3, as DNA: TGTGCCAGCAGTTACTCAAGGCTAGCGCCCACGAGCTCCTACGAGCAGTACTTC. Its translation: CASSYSRLAPTSSYEQYF.